One and the same sample provided the 19 T cell receptor beta chains below, sequenced in a study of shared clonotypes between healthy human individuals. Assay: immunoSEQ multiplex PCR; the TCRdb copy retains only in-frame clones and omits some. Of roughly 500,000 clones listed, roughly 95% were seen once; the top ten hold approximately 0.067%. Specimen: naive CD4+ T cells sorted from blood. Subset denoted: CD45RA+ positively selected. Every receptor here comes from a woman aged 30 to 39 in good health.

The chain couples TRBV27 to TRBJ1-2, with 9 positions matching TRBD1. In germline, CDR1 is MNHEY, CDR2 SMNVEV (reference sequence). The CDR3 consists of 14 residues. V lost 5 bases, J lost 2 bases, and 3 bases stayed unmatched. CDR3 sequence reads: CASSPGTGNYGYTF. The CDR3 DNA sequence: TGTGCCAGCAGTCCCGGGACAGGGAACTATGGCTACACCTTC.

The V and J genes are TRBV19 and TRBJ2-7, with 12 nucleotides matching TRBD1. V lost 7 bases, J lost 3 bases, and 19 bases stayed unmatched. CDR3 length: 19 residues. Per germline, CDR1 LNHDA and CDR2 SQIVND (reference sequence). DNA for the CDR3: TGTGCCAGTATTCCCGATCCGGGACAGGGGGCTCCACTCAACTACGAGCAGTACTTC. Encoded protein: CASIPDPGQGAPLNYEQYF.

The genes are TRBV4-1 and TRBJ2-7; 8 bases line up with TRBD2. V was pared by 3 bases and J by 6 bases, with 10 bases of the junction left unmatched. The CDR3 loop spans 15 amino acids. Germline V gene data show CDR1 as MGHRA and CDR2 as YSYEKL. The CDR3 bases are TGCGCCAGCAGCCAGGTAGCGGGAATCGGCGGCGAGCAGTACTTC. As protein: CASSQVAGIGGEQYF.

In nucleotides, the CDR3 is TGTGCCAGCAGCGTGGGACAGGGGGTCAGCTACGAGCAGTACTTC. This sequence encodes CASSVGQGVSYEQYF. The chain recombines TRBV5-4 with TRBJ2-7; 11 bases line up with TRBD1. J gave up 3 bases and V 4 bases, and 6 bases lay outside the gene matches. Looked up from germline, CDR1 is SGHNT and CDR2 is YYREEE (reference sequence). This CDR3 spans 15 amino acids.

About this clone itself: Other DNA sequences within the sample encode an identical CDR3. This sequence joins TRBV11-2 and TRBJ2-2; D not resolved. CDR1 SGHAT and CDR2 FQNNGV come from the germline V gene. The length of the CDR3 is 15 residues. The ends were cut back, 3 bases at V and 1 base at J, with 9 bases in the middle. This CDR3 reads CASSFLAGNTGELFF. The CDR3, as DNA: TGTGCCAGCAGCTTCTTGGCAGGGAACACCGGGGAGCTGTTTTTT.

The V and J genes are TRBV6-1 and TRBJ1-3; D gene unclear. The V end was cut by 5 bases, the J end by 7 bases, with 12 bases between. Germline CDR1 reads MNHNS; CDR2 reads SASEGT. The CDR3 sequence is 13 residues long. This CDR3 reads CASSLSGHNTIYF. CDR3 nucleotides: TGTGCCAGCAGTTTGTCAGGCCATAACACCATATATTTT.

The gene calls are TRBV19 and TRBJ1-2, with 9 nucleotides matching TRBD1. The CDR3 contains 16 residues. V shed 7 bases, J shed 2 bases, and the junction held 11 bases outside the gene matches. CDR1 and CDR2 (germline): LNHDA, SQIVND (reference sequence). The CDR3 here is CASITGTGKTNYGYTF. CDR3 DNA sequence: TGTGCCAGTATAACCGGGACAGGGAAAACCAACTATGGCTACACCTTC.

This chain uses TRBV6-5 with TRBJ2-5; 8 bases map to TRBD2. The ends lost 6 bases at V and 4 bases at J; junction bases unmatched: 7. The germline gives CDR1 MNHEY, CDR2 SVGAGI. The CDR3 loop spans 14 amino acids. The CDR3 nucleotides read TGTGCCAGCAGCGGGGGAGCGGGAGTAGAGACCCAGTACTTC. This codes for CASSGGAGVETQYF.

The chain carries TRBV28 and TRBJ1-5; tentatively, D is TRBD1 (6 bases). This CDR3 contains 14 residues. The germline CDR1 and CDR2 sequences are MDHEN and SYDVKM. V lost 5 bases, J lost 2 bases, and 10 bases lay in between. The CDR3 loop is CASSTGIGNQPQHF. Here the CDR3 DNA reads TGTGCCAGCAGTACAGGGATAGGCAATCAGCCCCAGCATTTT.

DNA of the CDR3: TGTGCCAGCAGTTACTCTGAACAGGATCAGCCCCAGCATTTT. The encoded protein is CASSYSEQDQPQHF. The chain uses TRBV6-5 and TRBJ1-5; possibly TRBD1 for D (5 bases). Germline CDR1 reads MNHEY; CDR2 reads SVGAGI. This CDR3 contains 14 residues. Trimming pared 0 bases from V and 5 bases from J, leaving 8 bases between.

The chain combines TRBV5-1 with TRBJ1-2; no clear D gene. The CDR3 spans 14 residues. Trimming took 6 bases from V and 4 from J, leaving 16 bases between them. Germline CDR1 SGHRS, CDR2 YFSETQ. The CDR3 is CASKGPRTGYGYTF. CDR3 nucleotide sequence: TGCGCCAGCAAGGGTCCCCGGACTGGCTATGGCTACACCTTC.

The V and J genes are TRBV15 and TRBJ1-5, with TRBD1 identical over 8 bases. CDR1 and CDR2 (germline): LNHNV, YYDKDF (reference sequence). The CDR3 is 21 residues long. V trimming: 1 base; J trimming: 2 bases; junction bases outside the gene matches: 19. CDR3 in amino acids: CATSRGREAPTGAGRNQPQHF. The CDR3 nucleotides read TGTGCCACCAGCAGAGGGCGAGAGGCTCCGACAGGGGCAGGACGCAATCAGCCCCAGCATTTT.

This clone was seen a handful of times. This chain joins TRBV28 and TRBJ1-2, with a weak D call TRBD1 (6 bases). The CDR3 is 12 amino acids. Germline CDR1 reads MDHEN; CDR2 reads SYDVKM. Trimming took off 7 bases at V and 4 bases at J, with 10 bases between the two ends. As DNA, the CDR3 is TGTGCCAGCATGGAAGGGGGCTATGGCTACACCTTC. As protein: CASMEGGYGYTF.

This chain connects TRBV5-1 to TRBJ2-1, with a weak D call TRBD1 (6 bases). Trimming stripped 0 bases from V and 5 bases from J, with 12 bases between. The CDR3 spans 15 residues. Germline V CDR1 and CDR2: SGHRS, YFSETQ. The CDR3 here is CASSLAGQPNNEQFF. CDR3 DNA sequence: TGCGCCAGCAGCTTGGCTGGACAGCCGAACAATGAGCAGTTCTTC.

The rearrangement joins TRBV11-3 to TRBJ2-1; possible D gene TRBD2, 6 bases. Germline CDR1 reads SGHNT; CDR2 reads YENEEA. The CDR3 has 14 amino acids. The germline V and J ends were trimmed by 5 bases and 3 bases, with 11 bases remaining between them. The CDR3 DNA reads TGTGCCAGCAGCCCCCACGGGGGCTACAATGAGCAGTTCTTC. Protein sequence: CASSPHGGYNEQFF.

The chain combines TRBV19 with TRBJ1-5, with D possibly TRBD1 on 5 matching bases. Germline CDR1 and CDR2: LNHDA and SQIVND (reference sequence). The CDR3 covers 16 residues. The V end lost 2 bases, the J end lost 6 bases, and 17 bases lay between the germline ends. This chain's CDR3 is CASSIRSTGITQPQHF. The DNA for the CDR3 is TGTGCCAGTAGTATAAGGAGCACAGGCATTACTCAGCCCCAGCATTTT.

The J gene is TRBJ2-3, the V gene TRBV28; 7 bases line up with TRBD1. The J segment lost 7 bases and the V segment lost 6 bases, leaving 13 bases of the junction unmatched. CDR1 and CDR2 from the germline V gene are MDHEN and SYDVKM. The CDR3 is made up of 15 amino acids. CDR3 protein: CASRRTGTAYHTQYF. CDR3 DNA: TGTGCCAGCAGGAGAACGGGGACAGCATATCATACGCAGTATTTT.

This rearrangement joins TRBV7-9 to TRBJ2-2; the D is unclear. The V gene lost 1 base and the J gene lost 0 bases, with 3 bases spanning the gap. The germline V gene has CDR1 SEHNR and CDR2 FQNEAQ (reference sequence). The CDR3 runs 14 residues. CDR3 sequence: CASSLGTNTGELFF. The CDR3 DNA sequence: TGTGCCAGCAGCTTAGGGACGAACACCGGGGAGCTGTTTTTT.

This clone was detected once. The rearrangement uses TRBV2 and TRBJ1-1; 7 bases map to TRBD1. The CDR3 has 13 amino acids. Germline V gives CDR1 SNHLY, CDR2 FYNNEI. V lost 5 bases and J lost 4; bases outside the gene matches: 4. The CDR3 sequence is CASSRQGSTEAFF. CDR3 nucleotides: TGTGCCAGCAGTCGACAGGGAAGCACTGAAGCTTTCTTT.